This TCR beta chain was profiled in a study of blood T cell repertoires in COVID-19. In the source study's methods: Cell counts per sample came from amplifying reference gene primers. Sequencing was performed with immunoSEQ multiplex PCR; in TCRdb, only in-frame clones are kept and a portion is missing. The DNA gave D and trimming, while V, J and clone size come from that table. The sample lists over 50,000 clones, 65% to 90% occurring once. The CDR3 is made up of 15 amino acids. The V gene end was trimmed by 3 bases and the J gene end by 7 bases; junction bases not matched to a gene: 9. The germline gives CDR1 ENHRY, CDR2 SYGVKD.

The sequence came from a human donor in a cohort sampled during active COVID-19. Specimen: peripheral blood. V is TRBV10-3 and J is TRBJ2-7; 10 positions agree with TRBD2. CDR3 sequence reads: CAISDSGRAAGEQYF. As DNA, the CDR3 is TGTGCCATCAGTGACAGCGGGAGGGCCGCGGGAGAGCAGTACTTC.